This T cell receptor (beta chain) comes out of a study of blood T cell repertoires in COVID-19 (dated by TCRdb to 2018 to 2021). Turning to the overall study: Collaborator samples came from the United States, Italy and Spain and covered acute and convalescent phases of COVID-19. The material from the prospective study consisted of cDNA or gDNA derived from T cells, B-cell-depleted T cells, or PBMCs. The dataset comprised deeply sampled blood TCRbeta repertoires from subjects exposed to, actively infected with, or recovered from COVID-19. A freely available public database, intended as a resource for researchers studying the immune response to SARS-CoV-2, is where the repertoires were released. The samples were drawn from two sources: the first 160 participants of the ongoing ImmuneRACE study, and fewer than 1,500 subjects contributed by 6 global collaborators. Nearly every sample came with metadata listing a de-identified subject ID, COVID-19 status, age in years and sex. Where available, HLA class I and class II types were obtained from metadata supplied by the sample provider rather than from assay-based typing.

What the research found in general, with its limitations: How much clinical and demographic metadata was included differed by source and by participant, and the metadata was provided uncurated.

TCRbeta CDR3 regions were amplified from genomic DNA using the immunoSEQ Assay, a bias-controlled multiplex PCR. On the study's bioinformatics: Nucleated cell counts per sample were estimated from amplification of reference gene primers within the assay. To quantify the absolute abundance of each unique TCRbeta CDR3 rearrangement, sequence reads were collapsed and filtered. For each sample, productive Simpson clonality was calculated as the square root of Simpson's diversity index across productive rearrangements. TCRdb holds this immuneACCESS table with in-frame rearrangements only. Some clones are missing; in checked studies, unresolved V genes explain under half, and the rest has no known cause. D and trimming come from the DNA, and the V and J calls and clone size come from that table. The sample includes around 140,000 clones, with 81% observed a single time. Roughly 8.2% of the sample is in the top ten clones.

This clone was detected only a few times. It has no known antigen specificity. It has no much larger one-base neighbor in the sample; base qualities were not kept. The germline V gene supplies CDR1 SGHTA and CDR2 FQGTGA. The CDR3, cysteine through phenylalanine, is 16 amino acids long. Left in the record is the CDR3 DNA by itself, 48 bases read in frame from the first base. The V and J ends are trimmed by 6 bases and 0 bases, leaving 14 bases between them. The collaborating institutions used their own protocols to collect whole blood in K2EDTA tubes. For TCRbeta analysis, collaborators shipped samples as frozen whole blood, isolated PBMCs, or DNA extracted from either of those sample types.

The sample taken for sequencing was peripheral blood. The chain is encoded by TRBV7-3 joined to TRBJ2-2; the D gene is perhaps TRBD2, on 5 matching bases. The TCR sequence derives from a human donor in a cohort sampled during active COVID-19. The nucleotide sequence is TGTGCCAGCAGGCTTTCCGGAGGATCGAACACCGGGGAGCTGTTTTTT. It is translated as CASRLSGGSNTGELFF.